This TCR beta chain was obtained from a study of blood T cell repertoires in COVID-19. The V end lost 4 bases, the J end lost 4 bases, and 14 bases lay between the germline ends. This CDR3 comprises 14 residues. Germline lookup yields CDR1 SGHRS and CDR2 YFSETQ. Method: immunoSEQ multiplex PCR; TCRdb's copy keeps in-frame clones and lacks some. The table includes around 300,000 clones, 89% detected once. The TCR sequence derives from a man aged 50-59 years with acute or convalescent COVID-19. The chain is built from TRBV5-1 and TRBJ1-1; a weak D match, TRBD1 (5 bases). Sequencing used peripheral blood. In DNA form, the CDR3 reads TGCGCCAGCAGCGGAGAATGGACATTCACTGAAGCTTTCTTT. Encoded protein: CASSGEWTFTEAFF. The full variable domain, its missing parts supplied by reference TRBV5-1 and TRBJ1-1, is KAGVTQTPRYLIKTRGQQVTLSCSPISGHRSVSWYQQTPGQGLQFLFEYFSETQRNKGNFPGRFSGRQFSNSRSEMNVSTLELGDSALYLCASSGEWTFTEAFFGQGTRLTVV.